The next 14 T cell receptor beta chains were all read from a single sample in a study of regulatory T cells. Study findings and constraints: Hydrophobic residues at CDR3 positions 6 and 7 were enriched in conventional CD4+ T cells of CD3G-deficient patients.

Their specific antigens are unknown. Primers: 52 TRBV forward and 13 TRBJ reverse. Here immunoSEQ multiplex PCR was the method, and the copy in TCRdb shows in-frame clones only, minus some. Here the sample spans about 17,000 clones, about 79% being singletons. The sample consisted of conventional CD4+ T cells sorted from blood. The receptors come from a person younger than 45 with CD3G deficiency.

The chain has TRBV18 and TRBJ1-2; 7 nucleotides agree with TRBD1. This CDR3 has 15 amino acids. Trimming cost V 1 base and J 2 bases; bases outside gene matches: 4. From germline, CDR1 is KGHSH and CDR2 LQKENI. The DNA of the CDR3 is TGTGCCAGCTCACCACTGGCAGGGGGAAACTATGGCTACACCTTC. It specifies CASSPLAGGNYGYTF.

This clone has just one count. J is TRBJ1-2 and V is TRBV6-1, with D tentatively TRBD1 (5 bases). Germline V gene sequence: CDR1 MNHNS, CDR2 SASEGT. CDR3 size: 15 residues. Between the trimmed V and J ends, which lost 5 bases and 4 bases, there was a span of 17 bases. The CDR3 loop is CASSPGTAKLYGYTF. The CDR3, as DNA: TGTGCCAGCAGTCCTGGGACTGCCAAACTCTATGGCTACACCTTC.

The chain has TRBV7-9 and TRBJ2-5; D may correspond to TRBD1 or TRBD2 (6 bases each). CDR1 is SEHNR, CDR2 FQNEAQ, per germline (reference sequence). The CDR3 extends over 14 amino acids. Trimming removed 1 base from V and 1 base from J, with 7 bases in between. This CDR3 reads CASSLGGAQETQYF. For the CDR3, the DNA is TGTGCCAGCAGCTTAGGGGGGGCCCAAGAGACCCAGTACTTC.

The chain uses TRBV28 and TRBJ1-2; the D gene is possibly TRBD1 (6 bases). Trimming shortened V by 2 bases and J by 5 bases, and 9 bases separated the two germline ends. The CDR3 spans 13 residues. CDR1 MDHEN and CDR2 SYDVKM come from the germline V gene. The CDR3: CASSLRGQYGYTF. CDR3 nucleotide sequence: TGTGCCAGCAGTTTAAGGGGACAATATGGCTACACCTTC.

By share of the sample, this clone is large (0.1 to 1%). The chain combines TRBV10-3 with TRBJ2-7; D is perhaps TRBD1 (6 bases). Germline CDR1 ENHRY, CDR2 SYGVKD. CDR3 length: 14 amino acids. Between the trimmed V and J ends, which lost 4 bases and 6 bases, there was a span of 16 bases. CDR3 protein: CAISVEQGSGEQYF. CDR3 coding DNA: TGTGCCATCAGTGTTGAACAGGGTTCGGGCGAGCAGTACTTC.

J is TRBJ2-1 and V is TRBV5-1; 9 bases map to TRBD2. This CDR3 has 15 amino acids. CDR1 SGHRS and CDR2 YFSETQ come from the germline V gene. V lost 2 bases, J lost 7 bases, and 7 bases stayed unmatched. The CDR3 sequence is CASSFSGSRSNEQFF. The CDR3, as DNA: TGCGCCAGCAGCTTTAGCGGGAGCCGTTCAAATGAGCAGTTCTTC. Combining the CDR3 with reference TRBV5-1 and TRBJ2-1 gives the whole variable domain KAGVTQTPRYLIKTRGQQVTLSCSPISGHRSVSWYQQTPGQGLQFLFEYFSETQRNKGNFPGRFSGRQFSNSRSEMNVSTLELGDSALYLCASSFSGSRSNEQFFGPGTRLTVL.

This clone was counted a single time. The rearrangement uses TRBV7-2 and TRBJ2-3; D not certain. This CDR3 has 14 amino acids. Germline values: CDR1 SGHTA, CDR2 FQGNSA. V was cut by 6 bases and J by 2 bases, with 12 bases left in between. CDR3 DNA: TGTGCCAGCAGTTCGGGCTCGTACACAGATACGCAGTATTTT. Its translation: CASSSGSYTDTQYF.

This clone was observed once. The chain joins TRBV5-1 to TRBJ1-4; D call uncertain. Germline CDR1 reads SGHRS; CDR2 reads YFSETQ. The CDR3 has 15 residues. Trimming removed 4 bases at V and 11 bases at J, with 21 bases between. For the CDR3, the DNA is TGCGCCAGCAGCAAGGACGGGCTCTCCGGTGGGAAACTGTTTTTT. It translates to CASSKDGLSGGKLFF.

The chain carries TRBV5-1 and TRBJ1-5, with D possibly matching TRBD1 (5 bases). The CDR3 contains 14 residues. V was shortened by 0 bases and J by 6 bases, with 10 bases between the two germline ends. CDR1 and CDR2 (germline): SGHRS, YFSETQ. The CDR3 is CASSLDGAGQPQHF. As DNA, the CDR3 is TGCGCCAGCAGCTTGGATGGGGCCGGTCAGCCCCAGCATTTT. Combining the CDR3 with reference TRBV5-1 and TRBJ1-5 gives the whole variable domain KAGVTQTPRYLIKTRGQQVTLSCSPISGHRSVSWYQQTPGQGLQFLFEYFSETQRNKGNFPGRFSGRQFSNSRSEMNVSTLELGDSALYLCASSLDGAGQPQHFGDGTRLSIL.

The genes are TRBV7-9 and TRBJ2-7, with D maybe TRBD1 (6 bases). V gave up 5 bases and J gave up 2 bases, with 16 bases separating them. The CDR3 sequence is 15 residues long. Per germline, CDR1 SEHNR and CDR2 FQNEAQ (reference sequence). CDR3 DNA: TGTGCCAGCAGCCCAGGGGCAGGGGAAACCTACGAGCAGTACTTC. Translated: CASSPGAGETYEQYF.

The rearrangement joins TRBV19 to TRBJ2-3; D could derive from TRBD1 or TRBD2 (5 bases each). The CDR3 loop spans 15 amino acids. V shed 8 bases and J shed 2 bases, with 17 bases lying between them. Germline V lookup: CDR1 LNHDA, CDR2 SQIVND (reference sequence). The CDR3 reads CASSRGDPLTDTQYF. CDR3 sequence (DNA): TGTGCCAGTTCCAGAGGGGATCCCCTCACAGATACGCAGTATTTT.

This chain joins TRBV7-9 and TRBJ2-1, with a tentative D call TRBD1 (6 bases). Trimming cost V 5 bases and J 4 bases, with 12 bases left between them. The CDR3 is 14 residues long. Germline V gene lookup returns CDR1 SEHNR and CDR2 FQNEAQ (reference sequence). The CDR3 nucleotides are TGTGCCAGCAGCCAGGGACAACAATACAATGAGCAGTTCTTC. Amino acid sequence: CASSQGQQYNEQFF.

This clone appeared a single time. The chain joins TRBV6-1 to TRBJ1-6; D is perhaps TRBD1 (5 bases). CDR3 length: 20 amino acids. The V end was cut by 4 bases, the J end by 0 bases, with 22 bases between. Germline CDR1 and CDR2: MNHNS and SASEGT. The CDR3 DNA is TGTGCCAGCAGTGTGCTACTCCAGGGAAAGGCTAGCTCCTATAATTCACCCCTCCACTTT. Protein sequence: CASSVLLQGKASSYNSPLHF.

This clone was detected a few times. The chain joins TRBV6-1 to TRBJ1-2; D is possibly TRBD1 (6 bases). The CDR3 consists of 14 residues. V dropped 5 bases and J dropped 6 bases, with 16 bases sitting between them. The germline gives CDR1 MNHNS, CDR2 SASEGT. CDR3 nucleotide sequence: TGTGCCAGCAGTACCCTACAGGGTATCCATGGCTACACCTTC. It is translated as CASSTLQGIHGYTF.